This T cell receptor beta chain was profiled in a study of beta chain features in type 1 diabetes. Study findings and constraints: Type 1 diabetes patients had VDJ junctions that carried fewer insertions and more deletions. TCRB CDR3 length was moderately but significantly reduced in all four CD4+ subsets of Type 1 diabetes patients.

Germline V CDR1 and CDR2: MGHDK, SYGVNS. V was cut by 7 bases and J by 5 bases, with 16 bases left in between. The CDR3 covers 14 residues. On this clone itself: Its antigen is not known.

All of the isolated RNA was reverse transcribed, so expressed TCRB transcripts were sequenced. Sequencing was performed with immunoSEQ multiplex PCR; in TCRdb, only in-frame clones are kept and a portion is missing. Counted here are 600,000 to 750,000 clones, around an eighth occurring once; the ten biggest clones make up about 0.11%. Sequencing was performed on naive CD4+ T cells from blood. The TCR comes from a man younger than 45 with type 1 diabetes. This sequence joins TRBV25-1 and TRBJ2-3; D gene ambiguous. DNA of the CDR3: TGTGCCAGCACCTCCCCCACCTCCGGAGATACGCAGTATTTT. It translates to CASTSPTSGDTQYF.